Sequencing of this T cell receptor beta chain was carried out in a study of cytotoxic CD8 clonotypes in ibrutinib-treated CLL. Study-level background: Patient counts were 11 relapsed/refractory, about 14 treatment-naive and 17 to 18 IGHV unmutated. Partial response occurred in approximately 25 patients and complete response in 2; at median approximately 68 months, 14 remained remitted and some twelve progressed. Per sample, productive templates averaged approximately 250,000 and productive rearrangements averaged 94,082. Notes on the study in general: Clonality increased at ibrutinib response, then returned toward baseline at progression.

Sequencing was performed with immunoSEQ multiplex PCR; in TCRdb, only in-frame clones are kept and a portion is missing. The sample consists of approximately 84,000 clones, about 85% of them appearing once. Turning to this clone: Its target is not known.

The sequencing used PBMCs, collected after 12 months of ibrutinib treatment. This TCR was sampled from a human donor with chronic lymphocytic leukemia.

The CDR3 DNA is TGTGCCAGCAGTTACTCGAGGGCGGACGGGGAGCTGTTTTTT. Its translation: CASSYSRADGELFF. The genes are TRBV6-6 and TRBJ2-2; D possibly corresponds to TRBD2 (5 bases). The V and J ends lost 0 bases and 7 bases respectively, with 9 bases between them. This CDR3 is built from 14 residues. From germline, CDR1 is MNHNY and CDR2 SVGAGI (reference sequence).